This section outlines one T cell receptor (beta chain) sequence together with its context. The PCR used 60 Vbeta and 13 Jbeta primers. This table comes from immunoSEQ multiplex PCR, and its TCRdb copy is limited to in-frame clones, with some not included. The data show 170,000 or so clones, 77% seen once. The sample originates from a study of cytomegalovirus exposure and HLA in healthy donors. The specimen sequenced was PBMCs. The sequence was collected from a woman aged 25-40 years in good health and CMV-seronegative.

This CDR3 is CATSSSLAGRVNEQFF. The CDR3 DNA reads as TGTGCCACCAGCTCCTCCTTAGCGGGTCGGGTCAATGAGCAGTTCTTC. The rearrangement links TRBV15 to TRBJ2-1; 7 positions agree with TRBD2. This CDR3 is built from 16 residues. J was trimmed by 6 bases and V by 5 bases; bases with no gene match: 13. Germline V lookup: CDR1 LNHNV, CDR2 YYDKDF (reference sequence).